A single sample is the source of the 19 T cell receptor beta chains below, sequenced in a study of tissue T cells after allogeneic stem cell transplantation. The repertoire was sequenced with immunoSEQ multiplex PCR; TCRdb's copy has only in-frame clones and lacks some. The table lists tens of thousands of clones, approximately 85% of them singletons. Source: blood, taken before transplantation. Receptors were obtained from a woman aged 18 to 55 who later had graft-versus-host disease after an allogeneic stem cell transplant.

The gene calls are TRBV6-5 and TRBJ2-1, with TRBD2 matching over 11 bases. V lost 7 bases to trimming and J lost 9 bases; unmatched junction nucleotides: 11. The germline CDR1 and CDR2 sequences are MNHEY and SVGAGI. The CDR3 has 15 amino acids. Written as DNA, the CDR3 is TGTGCCAGCACCGCGGTAGCGGGAGGGCTCGGTGAGCAGTTCTTC. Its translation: CASTAVAGGLGEQFF.

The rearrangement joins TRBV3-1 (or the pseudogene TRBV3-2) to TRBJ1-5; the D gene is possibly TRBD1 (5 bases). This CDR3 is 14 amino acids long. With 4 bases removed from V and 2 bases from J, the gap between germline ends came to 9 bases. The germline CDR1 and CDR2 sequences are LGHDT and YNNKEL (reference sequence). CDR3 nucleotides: TGTGCCAGCAGCCCGGAACAGGGCAATCAGCCCCAGCATTTT. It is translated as CASSPEQGNQPQHF.

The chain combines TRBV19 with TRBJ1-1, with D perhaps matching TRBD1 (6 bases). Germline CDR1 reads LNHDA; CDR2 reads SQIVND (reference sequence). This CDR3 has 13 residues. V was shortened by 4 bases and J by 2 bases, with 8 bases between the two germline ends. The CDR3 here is CASSRTANTEAFF. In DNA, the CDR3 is TGTGCCAGTAGTAGGACAGCTAACACTGAAGCTTTCTTT. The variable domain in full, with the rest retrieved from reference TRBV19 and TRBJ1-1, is DGGITQSPKYLFRKEGQNVTLSCEQNLNHDAMYWYRQDPGQGLRLIYYSQIVNDFQKGDIAEGYSVSREKKESFPLTVTSAQKNPTAFYLCASSRTANTEAFFGQGTRLTVV.

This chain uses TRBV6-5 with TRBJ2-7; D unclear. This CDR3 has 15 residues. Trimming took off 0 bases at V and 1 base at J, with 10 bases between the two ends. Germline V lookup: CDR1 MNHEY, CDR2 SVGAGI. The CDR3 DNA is TGTGCCAGCAGTTACTCGTACGTAGGGTCCTACGAGCAGTACTTC. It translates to CASSYSYVGSYEQYF.

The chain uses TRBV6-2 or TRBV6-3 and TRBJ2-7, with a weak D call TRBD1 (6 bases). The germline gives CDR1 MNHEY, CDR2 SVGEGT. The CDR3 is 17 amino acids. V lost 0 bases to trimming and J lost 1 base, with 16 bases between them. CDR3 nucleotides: TGTGCCAGCAGTTACTCTCCACCGACAGGCCCGTCCTACGAGCAGTACTTC. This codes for CASSYSPPTGPSYEQYF.

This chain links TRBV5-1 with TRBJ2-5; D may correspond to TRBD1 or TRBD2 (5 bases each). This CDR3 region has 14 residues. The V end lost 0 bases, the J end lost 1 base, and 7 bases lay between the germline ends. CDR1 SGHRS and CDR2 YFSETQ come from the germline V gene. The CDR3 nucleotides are TGCGCCAGCAGCTTGGCAGGGACCCAAGAGACCCAGTACTTC. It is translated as CASSLAGTQETQYF.

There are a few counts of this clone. CDR3 protein: CASSLRTGGSYNEQFF. The CDR3 bases are TGCGCCAGCAGCTTGCGGACAGGGGGATCATACAATGAGCAGTTCTTC. The gene calls are TRBV4-3 and TRBJ2-1; 10 bases agree with TRBD1. The CDR3 has 16 amino acids. Germline CDR1 and CDR2: LGHNA and YSLEER. After removal of 5 bases from V and 4 bases from J, the junction contained 8 bases not matched to a gene.

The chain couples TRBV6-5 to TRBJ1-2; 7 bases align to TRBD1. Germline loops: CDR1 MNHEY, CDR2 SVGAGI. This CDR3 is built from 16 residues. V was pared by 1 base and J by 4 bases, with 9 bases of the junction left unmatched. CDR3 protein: CASSYFPGGTVYGYTF. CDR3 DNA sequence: TGTGCCAGCAGTTACTTCCCCGGAGGGACAGTCTATGGCTACACCTTC.

The CDR3 sequence: CASSLDRGNEQFF. The CDR3 DNA reads as TGTGCCAGCAGCCTGGACAGGGGCAATGAGCAGTTCTTC. The chain links TRBV11-2 to TRBJ2-1, with TRBD1 matching over 9 bases. The CDR3 runs to 13 residues. Germline-derived CDR1 and CDR2 are SGHAT and FQNNGV. Losses at the gene ends were 5 bases for V and 6 bases for J; bases not matched to a gene: 2.

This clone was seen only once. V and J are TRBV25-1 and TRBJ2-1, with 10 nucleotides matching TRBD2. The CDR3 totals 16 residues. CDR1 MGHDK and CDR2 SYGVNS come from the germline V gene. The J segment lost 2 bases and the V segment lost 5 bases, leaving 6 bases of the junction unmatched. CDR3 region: CASSSLAGVTYNEQFF. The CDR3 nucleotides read TGTGCCAGCAGTTCCCTAGCGGGAGTCACCTACAATGAGCAGTTCTTC.

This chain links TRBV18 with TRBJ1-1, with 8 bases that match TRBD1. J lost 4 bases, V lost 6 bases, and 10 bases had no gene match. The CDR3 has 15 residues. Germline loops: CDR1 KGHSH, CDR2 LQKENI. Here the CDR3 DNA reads TGTGCCAGCTCCCCTCTTGCAGGGACAGGCACTGAAGCTTTCTTT. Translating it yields CASSPLAGTGTEAFF.

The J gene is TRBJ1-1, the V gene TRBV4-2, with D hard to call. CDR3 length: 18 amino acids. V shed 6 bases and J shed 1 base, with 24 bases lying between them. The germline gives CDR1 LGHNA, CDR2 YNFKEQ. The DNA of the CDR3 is TGTGCCAGCAGTCCAAGGGCCCGAGGGTTTGGGCCGAACACTGAAGCTTTCTTT. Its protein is CASSPRARGFGPNTEAFF.

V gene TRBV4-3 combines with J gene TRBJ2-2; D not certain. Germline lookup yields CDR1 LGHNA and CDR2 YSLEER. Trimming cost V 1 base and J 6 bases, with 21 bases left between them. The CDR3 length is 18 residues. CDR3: CASSQVIVRAIFAGELFF. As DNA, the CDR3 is TGCGCCAGCAGCCAAGTGATCGTTCGCGCGATTTTCGCCGGGGAGCTGTTTTTT.

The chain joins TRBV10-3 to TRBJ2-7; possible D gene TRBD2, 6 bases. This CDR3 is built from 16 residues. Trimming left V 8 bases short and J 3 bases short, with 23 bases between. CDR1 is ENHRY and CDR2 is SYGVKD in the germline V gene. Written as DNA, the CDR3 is TGTGCCATCGCGGATTCTTCTGGGGTGGACTACTACGAGCAGTACTTC. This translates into CAIADSSGVDYYEQYF.

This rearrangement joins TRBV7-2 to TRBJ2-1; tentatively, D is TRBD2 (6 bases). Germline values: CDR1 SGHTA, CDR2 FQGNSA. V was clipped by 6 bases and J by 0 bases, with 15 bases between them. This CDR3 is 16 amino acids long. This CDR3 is CASSRHGGHSYNEQFF. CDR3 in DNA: TGTGCCAGCAGTCGACACGGGGGTCACTCCTACAATGAGCAGTTCTTC.

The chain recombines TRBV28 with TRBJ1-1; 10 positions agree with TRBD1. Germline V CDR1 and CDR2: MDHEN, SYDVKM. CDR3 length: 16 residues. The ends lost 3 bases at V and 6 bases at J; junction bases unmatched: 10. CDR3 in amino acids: CASSFLQDRGRSEAFF. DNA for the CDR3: TGTGCCAGCAGTTTCCTACAGGACAGGGGGAGGTCTGAAGCTTTCTTT.

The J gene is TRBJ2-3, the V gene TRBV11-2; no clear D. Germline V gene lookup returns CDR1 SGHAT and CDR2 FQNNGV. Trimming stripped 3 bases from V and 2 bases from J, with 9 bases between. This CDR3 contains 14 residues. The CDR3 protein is CASSFRSDTDTQYF. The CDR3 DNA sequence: TGTGCCAGCAGCTTTCGTTCAGACACAGATACGCAGTATTTT. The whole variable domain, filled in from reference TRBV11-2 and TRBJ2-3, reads EAGVAQSPRYKIIEKRQSVAFWCNPISGHATLYWYQQILGQGPKLLIQFQNNGVVDDSQLPKDRFSAERLKGVDSTLKIQPAKLEDSAVYLCASSFRSDTDTQYFGPGTRLTVL.

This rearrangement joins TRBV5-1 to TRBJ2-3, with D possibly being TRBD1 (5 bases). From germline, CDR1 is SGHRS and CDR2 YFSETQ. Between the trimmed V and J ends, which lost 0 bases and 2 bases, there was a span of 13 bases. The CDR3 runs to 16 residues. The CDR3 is CASSLGPGGATDTQYF. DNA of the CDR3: TGCGCCAGCAGCTTGGGACCCGGTGGGGCCACAGATACGCAGTATTTT.

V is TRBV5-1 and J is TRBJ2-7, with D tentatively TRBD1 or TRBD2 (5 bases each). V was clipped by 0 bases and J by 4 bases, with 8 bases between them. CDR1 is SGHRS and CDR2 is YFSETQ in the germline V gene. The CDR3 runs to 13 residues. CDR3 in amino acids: CASSLGDAYEQYF. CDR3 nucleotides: TGCGCCAGCAGCTTGGGGGACGCGTACGAGCAGTACTTC. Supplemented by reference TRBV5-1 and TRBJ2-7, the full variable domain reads KAGVTQTPRYLIKTRGQQVTLSCSPISGHRSVSWYQQTPGQGLQFLFEYFSETQRNKGNFPGRFSGRQFSNSRSEMNVSTLELGDSALYLCASSLGDAYEQYFGPGTRLTVT.